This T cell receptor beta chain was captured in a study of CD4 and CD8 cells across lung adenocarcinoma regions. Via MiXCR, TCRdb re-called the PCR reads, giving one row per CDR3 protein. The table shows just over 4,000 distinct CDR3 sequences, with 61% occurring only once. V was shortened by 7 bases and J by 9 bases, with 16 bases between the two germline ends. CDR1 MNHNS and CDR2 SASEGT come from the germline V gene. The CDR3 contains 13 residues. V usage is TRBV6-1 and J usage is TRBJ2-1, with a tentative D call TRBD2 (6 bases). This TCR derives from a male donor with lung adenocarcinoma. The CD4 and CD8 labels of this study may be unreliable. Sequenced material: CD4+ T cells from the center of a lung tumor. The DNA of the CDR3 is TGTGCCAGCAAAGACTGGGGGGATCTTGAGCAGTTCTTC. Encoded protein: CASKDWGDLEQFF.